The text below deals with one TCR beta chain. The junction had 3 bases not matched to a gene; V was cut back by 5 bases and J by 1 base. Germline CDR1 SGHTA, CDR2 FQGTGA. The CDR3 spans 16 residues. This entry is derived from a study of technical replicates of blood from a handful of donors. Libraries were prepared by immunoSEQ multiplex PCR; TCRdb keeps only in-frame clonotypes and omits some of them. Here the sample spans around 86,000 clones, about 96% being singletons. The V gene is TRBV7-3, the J gene TRBJ2-2, with TRBD2 matching over 11 bases. This clonotype was obtained from a human donor in good health. The sample taken for sequencing was T cells isolated from PBMCs. The CDR3 loop reads CASSRTSGGNTGELFF. CDR3 DNA: TGTGCCAGCAGCCGTACTAGCGGGGGGAACACCGGGGAGCTGTTTTTT. The variable domain in full, with the rest retrieved from reference TRBV7-3 and TRBJ2-2, is GAGVSQTPSNKVTEKGKYVELRCDPISGHTALYWYRQSLGQGPEFLIYFQGTGAADDSGLPNDRFFAVRPEGSVSTLKIQRTERGDSAVYLCASSRTSGGNTGELFFGEGSRLTVL.